The next 2 T cell receptor beta chains were all read from a single sample in a study of cytomegalovirus exposure and HLA in healthy donors. PCR primers comprised 60 Vbeta and 13 Jbeta primers. Some clones are missing from TCRdb's copy, which holds only in-frame ones; the method was immunoSEQ multiplex PCR. The table lists 150,000 to 200,000 clones, roughly 80% of them singletons. Sequenced: PBMCs. Receptor source: a woman aged 45 to 65 in good health and CMV-seropositive.

Only one count was recorded for this clone. The chain employs TRBV14 and TRBJ2-5, with D tentatively TRBD2 (7 bases). The CDR3 covers 15 residues. The V gene lost 0 bases and the J gene lost 5 bases, with 13 bases spanning the gap. The germline CDR1 and CDR2 sequences are SGHDN and FVKESK. The CDR3 nucleotides are TGTGCCAGCAGCCAAGAAACCGGGGGGCCTGAGACCCAGTACTTC. Translating it yields CASSQETGGPETQYF.

This clone appeared a single time. The chain employs TRBV6-6 and TRBJ2-7, with 10 bases matching TRBD2. The germline V gene has CDR1 MNHNY and CDR2 SVGAGI (reference sequence). This CDR3 is 14 amino acids long. J was trimmed by 2 bases and V by 6 bases; bases with no gene match: 4. CDR3 amino acids: CASRLAGETYEQYF. For the CDR3, the DNA is TGTGCCAGCAGGCTAGCGGGGGAGACCTACGAGCAGTACTTC.